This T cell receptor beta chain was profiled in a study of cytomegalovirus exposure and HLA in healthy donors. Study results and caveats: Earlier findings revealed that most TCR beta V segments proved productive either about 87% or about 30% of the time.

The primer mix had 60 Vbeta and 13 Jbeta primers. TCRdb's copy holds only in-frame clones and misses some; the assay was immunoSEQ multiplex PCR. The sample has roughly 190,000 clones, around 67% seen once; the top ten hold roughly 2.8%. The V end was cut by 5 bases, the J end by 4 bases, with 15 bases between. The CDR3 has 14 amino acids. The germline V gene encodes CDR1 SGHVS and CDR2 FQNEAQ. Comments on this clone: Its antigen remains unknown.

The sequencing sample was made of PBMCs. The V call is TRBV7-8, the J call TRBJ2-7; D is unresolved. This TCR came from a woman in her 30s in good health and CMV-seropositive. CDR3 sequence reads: CASSPQRGGYEQYF. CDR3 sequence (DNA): TGTGCCAGCAGCCCCCAGCGAGGCGGTTACGAGCAGTACTTC.